A selection of T cell receptor beta chains follows, all from one sample in a study of beta chain features in type 1 diabetes. Profiling relied on immunoSEQ multiplex PCR, and the TCRdb table lists in-frame clones only, not all of them. This table holds about 150,000 clones, roughly 11% found once. The material sequenced was central memory CD4+ T cells from blood. These receptors all come from a man between 18 and 35 years old in good health. CDR3s include the opening cysteine and the closing phenylalanine or tryptophan. The order of the fields is J gene, V gene, clone size, D gene, CDR3 protein, CDR3 DNA. A D gene is named only where the DNA matches it firmly. Clone size is not always given. Where it is, it says once, few, many or a class for expanded clones.

J gene: TRBJ2-3; V gene: TRBV19; clone size: medium-sized; D gene: TRBD2; CDR3 protein: CASKQSGRTDTQYF; CDR3 DNA: TGTGCCAGTAAACAGAGCGGGAGGACAGATACGCAGTATTTT
J gene: TRBJ2-1; V gene: TRBV19; clone size: medium-sized; D gene: TRBD1; CDR3 protein: CASRGLGTVSYNEQFF; CDR3 DNA: TGTGCCAGTAGGGGCCTAGGGACAGTCTCCTACAATGAGCAGTTCTTC
J gene: TRBJ1-4; V gene: TRBV6-5; clone size: few; D gene: -; CDR3 protein: CASSLRDPEKLFF; CDR3 DNA: TGTGCCAGCAGTTTGCGGGACCCTGAAAAACTGTTTTTT
J gene: TRBJ2-1; V gene: TRBV5-5; clone size: few; D gene: -; CDR3 protein: CASIVYNEQFF; CDR3 DNA: TGTGCCAGCATCGTCTACAATGAGCAGTTCTTC
J gene: TRBJ1-2; V gene: TRBV4-3; clone size: -; D gene: TRBD1; CDR3 protein: CASSQQGAYGYTF; CDR3 DNA: TGCGCCAGCAGCCAACAGGGGGCATATGGCTACACCTTC
J gene: TRBJ2-5; V gene: TRBV7-8; clone size: few; D gene: -; CDR3 protein: CASSRRETQYF; CDR3 DNA: TGTGCCAGCAGCCGACGGGAGACCCAGTACTTC
J gene: TRBJ2-7; V gene: TRBV29-1; clone size: few; D gene: TRBD1; CDR3 protein: CSVGGTGSYEQYF; CDR3 DNA: TGCAGCGTTGGAGGGACAGGTTCCTACGAGCAGTACTTC
J gene: TRBJ1-5; V gene: TRBV7-9; clone size: -; D gene: -; CDR3 protein: CASSLDPGYGGAPQHF; CDR3 DNA: TGTGCCAGCAGCTTAGATCCAGGTTATGGGGGCGCGCCCCAGCATTTT
J gene: TRBJ2-1; V gene: TRBV11-3; clone size: -; D gene: TRBD2; CDR3 protein: CASSFRPGRGDNEQFF; CDR3 DNA: TGTGCCAGCAGCTTTAGGCCAGGGAGGGGAGACAATGAGCAGTTCTTC
J gene: TRBJ1-1; V gene: TRBV4-3; clone size: -; D gene: TRBD1; CDR3 protein: CASSLDDRVNTEAFF; CDR3 DNA: TGCGCCAGCAGCCTCGACGACAGGGTGAACACTGAAGCTTTCTTT
J gene: TRBJ1-5; V gene: TRBV19; clone size: few; D gene: TRBD1; CDR3 protein: CASSPSGTGVSNGQPQHF; CDR3 DNA: TGTGCCAGTAGTCCCTCAGGGACAGGGGTTAGTAACGGACAGCCCCAGCATTTT
J gene: TRBJ2-7; V gene: TRBV27; clone size: few; D gene: -; CDR3 protein: CASSLSKGPSYEQYF; CDR3 DNA: TGTGCCAGCAGTTTATCGAAAGGGCCTTCCTACGAGCAGTACTTC
J gene: TRBJ2-1; V gene: TRBV7-3; clone size: -; D gene: TRBD2; CDR3 protein: CASSPGTSSNEQFF; CDR3 DNA: TGTGCCAGCAGCCCCGGGACTAGCTCCAATGAGCAGTTCTTC
J gene: TRBJ2-7; V gene: TRBV7-2; clone size: many; D gene: TRBD1; CDR3 protein: CASSFQGAKYEQYF; CDR3 DNA: TGTGCCAGCAGCTTTCAGGGGGCGAAGTACGAGCAGTACTTC
J gene: TRBJ2-5; V gene: TRBV7-2; clone size: many; D gene: -; CDR3 protein: CASSLERQGQGTQYF; CDR3 DNA: TGTGCCAGCAGCTTAGAACGGCAGGGACAAGGGACCCAGTACTTC
J gene: TRBJ2-3; V gene: TRBV27; clone size: once; D gene: TRBD1; CDR3 protein: CASRGWDSRTDTQYF; CDR3 DNA: TGTGCCAGCAGGGGGTGGGACAGCCGCACAGATACGCAGTATTTT
J gene: TRBJ1-1; V gene: TRBV18; clone size: few; D gene: -; CDR3 protein: CASTPGLNTEAFF; CDR3 DNA: TGTGCCAGCACTCCAGGATTGAACACTGAAGCTTTCTTT
J gene: TRBJ2-3; V gene: TRBV18; clone size: few; D gene: -; CDR3 protein: CASSPGRGGQDTQYF; CDR3 DNA: TGTGCCAGCTCACCAGGGCGAGGGGGGCAAGATACGCAGTATTTT
J gene: TRBJ1-1; V gene: TRBV30; clone size: -; D gene: TRBD1; CDR3 protein: CAWRVPGGAVAFF; CDR3 DNA: TGTGCCTGGAGGGTCCCAGGGGGCGCGGTAGCTTTCTTT
J gene: TRBJ2-7; V gene: TRBV6-6; clone size: -; D gene: TRBD1; CDR3 protein: CASSSGQGVFEQYF; CDR3 DNA: TGTGCCAGCAGTTCTGGACAGGGTGTCTTCGAGCAGTACTTC
J gene: TRBJ1-1; V gene: TRBV30; clone size: few; D gene: TRBD1; CDR3 protein: CAGTGGSSQAFF; CDR3 DNA: TGTGCCGGGACAGGGGGATCATCGCAGGCTTTCTTT
J gene: TRBJ2-7; V gene: TRBV7-3; clone size: -; D gene: -; CDR3 protein: CASSPDRYSYEQYF; CDR3 DNA: TGTGCCAGCAGCCCTGACCGGTACTCCTACGAGCAGTACTTC
J gene: TRBJ2-7; V gene: TRBV5-1; clone size: few; D gene: TRBD1; CDR3 protein: CASSVGQGLDEQYF; CDR3 DNA: TGCGCCAGCAGCGTGGGACAGGGTCTCGACGAGCAGTACTTC
J gene: TRBJ1-5; V gene: TRBV14; clone size: -; D gene: -; CDR3 protein: CASSQGREGQPQHF; CDR3 DNA: TGTGCCAGCAGCCAAGGGAGGGAGGGACAGCCCCAGCATTTT
J gene: TRBJ2-5; V gene: TRBV20-1; clone size: -; D gene: -; CDR3 protein: CSAREETQYF; CDR3 DNA: TGCAGTGCTAGAGAAGAGACCCAGTACTTC
J gene: TRBJ2-3; V gene: TRBV29-1; clone size: few; D gene: -; CDR3 protein: CSVERDTQYF; CDR3 DNA: TGCAGCGTTGAGAGGGATACGCAGTATTTT
J gene: TRBJ2-2; V gene: TRBV30; clone size: -; D gene: -; CDR3 protein: CAWSARGLNTGELFF; CDR3 DNA: TGTGCCTGGAGTGCGAGGGGACTTAACACCGGGGAGCTGTTTTTT
J gene: TRBJ1-6; V gene: TRBV28; clone size: few; D gene: -; CDR3 protein: CASRDFRNSPLHF; CDR3 DNA: TGTGCCAGCCGGGATTTTCGGAATTCACCCCTCCACTTT
J gene: TRBJ2-2; V gene: TRBV9; clone size: -; D gene: -; CDR3 protein: CASSRETPPTGELFF; CDR3 DNA: TGTGCCAGCAGCAGGGAGACTCCCCCAACCGGGGAGCTGTTTTTT
J gene: TRBJ1-2; V gene: TRBV5-4; clone size: few; D gene: -; CDR3 protein: CASCLMGGNYGYTF; CDR3 DNA: TGTGCCAGCTGCTTGATGGGGGGCAACTATGGCTACACCTTC
J gene: TRBJ1-6; V gene: TRBV5-1; clone size: few; D gene: -; CDR3 protein: CASSLGGSQGRGSPLHF; CDR3 DNA: TGCGCCAGCAGCTTGGGTGGATCCCAGGGAAGGGGATCACCCCTCCACTTT
J gene: TRBJ2-2; V gene: TRBV9; clone size: few; D gene: -; CDR3 protein: CASSVEQAGTGELFF; CDR3 DNA: TGTGCCAGCAGCGTAGAACAGGCGGGCACCGGGGAGCTGTTTTTT
J gene: TRBJ2-5; V gene: TRBV13; clone size: -; D gene: TRBD2; CDR3 protein: CASSLASGGAGETQYF; CDR3 DNA: TGCGCCAGCAGCCTCGCTAGCGGGGGGGCTGGTGAGACCCAGTACTTC
J gene: TRBJ2-5; V gene: TRBV19; clone size: many; D gene: -; CDR3 protein: CASSIMATARETQYF; CDR3 DNA: TGTGCCAGTAGTATTATGGCTACCGCTCGGGAGACCCAGTACTTC
J gene: TRBJ2-5; V gene: TRBV2; clone size: -; D gene: -; CDR3 protein: CAGGVETQYF; CDR3 DNA: TGTGCCGGAGGGGTCGAGACCCAGTACTTC
J gene: TRBJ2-3; V gene: TRBV5-1; clone size: -; D gene: TRBD2; CDR3 protein: CASSLALAGGTDTQYF; CDR3 DNA: TGCGCCAGCAGCTTGGCACTAGCGGGAGGTACAGATACGCAGTATTTT
J gene: TRBJ1-1; V gene: TRBV6-1; clone size: -; D gene: -; CDR3 protein: CASSMDGNTEAFF; CDR3 DNA: TGTGCCAGCAGTATGGACGGGAACACTGAAGCTTTCTTT